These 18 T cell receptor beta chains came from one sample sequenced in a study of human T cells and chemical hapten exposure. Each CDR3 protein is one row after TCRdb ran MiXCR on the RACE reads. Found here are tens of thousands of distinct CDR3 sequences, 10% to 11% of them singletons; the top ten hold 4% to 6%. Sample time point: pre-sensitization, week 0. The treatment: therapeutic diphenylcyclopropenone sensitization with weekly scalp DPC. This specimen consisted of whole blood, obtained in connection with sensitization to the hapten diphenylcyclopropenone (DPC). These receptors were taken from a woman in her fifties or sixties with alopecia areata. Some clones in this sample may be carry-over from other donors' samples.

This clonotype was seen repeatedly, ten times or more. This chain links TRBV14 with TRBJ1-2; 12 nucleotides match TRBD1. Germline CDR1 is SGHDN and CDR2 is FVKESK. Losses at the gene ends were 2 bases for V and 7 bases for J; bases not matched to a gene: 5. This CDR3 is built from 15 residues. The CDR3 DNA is TGTGCCAGCAGCCAATCCGGGACAGGGGGCTTTGGCTACACCTTC. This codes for CASSQSGTGGFGYTF.

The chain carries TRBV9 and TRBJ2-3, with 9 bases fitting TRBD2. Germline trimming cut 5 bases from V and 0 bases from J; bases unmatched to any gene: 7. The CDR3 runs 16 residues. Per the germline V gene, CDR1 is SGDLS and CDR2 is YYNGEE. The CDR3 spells CASSQTSGTSTDTQYF. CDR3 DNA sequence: TGTGCCAGCAGTCAGACTAGCGGTACTAGCACAGATACGCAGTATTTT.

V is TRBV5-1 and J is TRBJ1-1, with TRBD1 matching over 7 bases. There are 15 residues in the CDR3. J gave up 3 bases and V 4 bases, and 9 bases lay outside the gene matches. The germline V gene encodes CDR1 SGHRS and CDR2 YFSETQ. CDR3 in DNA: TGCGCCAGCAGCCCACAGACAGGGCAATACACTGAAGCTTTCTTT. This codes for CASSPQTGQYTEAFF.

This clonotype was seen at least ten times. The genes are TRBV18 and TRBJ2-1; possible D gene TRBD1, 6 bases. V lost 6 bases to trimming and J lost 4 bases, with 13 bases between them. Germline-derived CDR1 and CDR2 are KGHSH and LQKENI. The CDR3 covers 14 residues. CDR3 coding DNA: TGTGCCAGCTCTCGGTCGACAGGTTACAATGAGCAGTTCTTC. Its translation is CASSRSTGYNEQFF.

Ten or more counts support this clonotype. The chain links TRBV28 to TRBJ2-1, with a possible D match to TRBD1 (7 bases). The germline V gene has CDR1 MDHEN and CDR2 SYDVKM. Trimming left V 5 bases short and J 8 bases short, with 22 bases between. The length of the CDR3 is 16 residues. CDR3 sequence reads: CASSTRTQGGGDEQFF. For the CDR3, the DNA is TGTGCCAGCAGTACCCGAACTCAGGGGGGCGGGGATGAGCAGTTCTTC.

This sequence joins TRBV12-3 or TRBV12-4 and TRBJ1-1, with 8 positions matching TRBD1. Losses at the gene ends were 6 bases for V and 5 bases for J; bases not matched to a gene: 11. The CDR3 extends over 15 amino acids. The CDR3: CASSDTGGIMTEAFF. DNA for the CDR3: TGTGCCAGCAGCGATACAGGGGGGATTATGACTGAAGCTTTCTTT.

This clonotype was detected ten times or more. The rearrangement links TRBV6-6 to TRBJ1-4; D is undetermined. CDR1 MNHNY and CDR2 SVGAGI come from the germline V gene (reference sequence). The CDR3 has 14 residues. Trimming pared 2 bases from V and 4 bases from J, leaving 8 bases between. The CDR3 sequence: CASSYAGFNEKLFF. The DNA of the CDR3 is TGTGCCAGCAGTTACGCAGGCTTTAATGAAAAACTGTTTTTT.

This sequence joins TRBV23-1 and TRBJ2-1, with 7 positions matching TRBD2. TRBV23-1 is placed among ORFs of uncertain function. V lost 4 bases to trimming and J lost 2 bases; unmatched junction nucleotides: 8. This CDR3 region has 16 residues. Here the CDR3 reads CASSLGSGRPYNEQFF. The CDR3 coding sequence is TGCGCCAGCAGTCTAGGTAGCGGGCGTCCCTACAATGAGCAGTTCTTC.

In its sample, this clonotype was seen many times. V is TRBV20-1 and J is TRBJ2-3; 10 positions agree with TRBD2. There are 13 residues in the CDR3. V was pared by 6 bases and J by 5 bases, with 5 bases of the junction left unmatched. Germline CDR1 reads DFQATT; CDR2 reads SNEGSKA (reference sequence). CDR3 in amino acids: CSAPLAGVDTQYF. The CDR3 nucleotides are TGCAGTGCCCCCCTAGCGGGGGTAGATACGCAGTATTTT.

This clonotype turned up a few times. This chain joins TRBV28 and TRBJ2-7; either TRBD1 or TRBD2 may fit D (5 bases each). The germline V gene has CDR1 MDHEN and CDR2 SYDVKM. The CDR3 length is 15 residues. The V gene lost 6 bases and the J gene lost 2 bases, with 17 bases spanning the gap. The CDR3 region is CASREIQGVTYEQYF. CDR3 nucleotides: TGTGCCAGCAGGGAGATCCAGGGAGTCACCTACGAGCAGTACTTC.

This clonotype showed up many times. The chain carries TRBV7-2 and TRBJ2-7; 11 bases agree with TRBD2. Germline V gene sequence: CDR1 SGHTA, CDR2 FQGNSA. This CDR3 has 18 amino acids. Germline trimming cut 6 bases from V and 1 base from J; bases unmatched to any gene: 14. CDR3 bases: TGTGCCAGCAGTAAAATACTAGCGGGGGCCCGTCATTCCTACGAGCAGTACTTC. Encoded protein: CASSKILAGARHSYEQYF.

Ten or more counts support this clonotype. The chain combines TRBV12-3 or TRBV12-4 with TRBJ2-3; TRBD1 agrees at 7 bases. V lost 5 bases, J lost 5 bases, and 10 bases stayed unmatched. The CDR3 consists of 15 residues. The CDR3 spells CASSTRRTGLDTQYF. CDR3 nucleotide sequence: TGTGCCAGCAGTACGCGGAGGACAGGACTAGATACGCAGTATTTT.

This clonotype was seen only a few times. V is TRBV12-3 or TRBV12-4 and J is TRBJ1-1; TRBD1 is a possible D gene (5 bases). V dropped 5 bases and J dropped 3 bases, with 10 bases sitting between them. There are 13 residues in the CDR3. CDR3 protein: CASSHDSDTEAFF. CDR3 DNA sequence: TGTGCCAGCAGTCATGACAGCGACACTGAAGCTTTCTTT.

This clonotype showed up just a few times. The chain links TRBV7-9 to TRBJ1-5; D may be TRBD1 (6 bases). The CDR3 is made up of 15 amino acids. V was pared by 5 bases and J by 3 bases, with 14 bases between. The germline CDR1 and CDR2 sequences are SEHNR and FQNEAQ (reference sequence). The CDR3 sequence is CASSVSGTLNQPQHF. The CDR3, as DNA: TGTGCCAGCAGCGTTTCCGGGACACTCAATCAGCCCCAGCATTTT.

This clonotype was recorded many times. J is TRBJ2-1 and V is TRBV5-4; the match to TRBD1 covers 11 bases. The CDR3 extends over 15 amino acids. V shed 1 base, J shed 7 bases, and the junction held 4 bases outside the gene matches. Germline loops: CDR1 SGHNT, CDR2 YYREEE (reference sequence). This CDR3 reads CASSLTDRGRNEQFF. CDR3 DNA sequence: TGTGCCAGCAGCTTGACGGACAGGGGGCGTAATGAGCAGTTCTTC.

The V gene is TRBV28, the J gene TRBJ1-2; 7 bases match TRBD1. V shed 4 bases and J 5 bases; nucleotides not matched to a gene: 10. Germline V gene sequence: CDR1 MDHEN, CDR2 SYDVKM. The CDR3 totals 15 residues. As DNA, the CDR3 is TGTGCCAGCAGTTCTCCCGGGACAGCCCTTTATGGCTACACCTTC. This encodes CASSSPGTALYGYTF.

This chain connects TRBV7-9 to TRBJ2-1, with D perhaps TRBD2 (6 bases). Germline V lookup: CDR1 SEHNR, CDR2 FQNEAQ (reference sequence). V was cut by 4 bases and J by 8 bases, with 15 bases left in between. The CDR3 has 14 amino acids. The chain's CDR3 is CASSSRDLVDEQFF. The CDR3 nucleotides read TGTGCCAGCAGCTCCCGGGACTTAGTGGATGAGCAGTTCTTC.

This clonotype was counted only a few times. The CDR3 sequence is CSARVAGHLYNEQFF. CDR3 DNA sequence: TGCAGTGCTAGAGTTGCGGGACACCTCTACAATGAGCAGTTCTTC. The chain couples TRBV20-1 to TRBJ2-1; perhaps D is TRBD1 or TRBD2 (6 bases each). The CDR3 loop spans 15 amino acids. Deletions cut 1 base from V and 3 bases from J, with 13 bases between. Germline V gene lookup returns CDR1 DFQATT and CDR2 SNEGSKA (reference sequence).